This T cell receptor beta chain came from a study of PD-L1 blockade in urothelial cancer. As for the study in general: Individuals in the cohort had been given 0 to 3 earlier chemotherapy regimens. Analysis of the blood was performed 3 weeks (second dose) and 6 weeks after treatment start.

V lost 7 bases and J lost 7; bases outside the gene matches: 18. This CDR3 has 17 residues. Germline CDR1 and CDR2: MDHEN and SYDVKM. This clone was counted a few times. Its antigen is not identified. The assay was immunoSEQ multiplex PCR, and TCRdb's table has in-frame clones only and misses some. Of tens of thousands of clones listed, 70% to 90% are singletons. Overall study results and limits: Blood TCR clonality below the median before treatment was a predictor of better survival.

Locally advanced or metastatic urothelial carcinoma affected the patients. The chain uses TRBV28 and TRBJ1-5; TRBD1 matches at 8 bases. The TCR was taken from a man in his sixties with urothelial cancer. Specimen: PBMCs, collected around atezolizumab (anti-PD-L1) treatment. The CDR3 DNA reads TGTGCCAGCAAGGGGGAGGTTATAGGACAGGGTGGACAGCCCCAGCATTTT. Translated, it gives CASKGEVIGQGGQPQHF. Full variable domain (remainder filled in from reference TRBV28 and TRBJ1-5): DVKVTQSSRYLVKRTGEKVFLECVQDMDHENMFWYRQDPGLGLRLIYFSYDVKMKEKGDIPEGYSVSREKKERFSLILESASTNQTSMYLCASKGEVIGQGGQPQHFGDGTRLSIL.